Reported below is one TCR beta chain. The donors gave bone marrow, and they were healthy. V was clipped by 6 bases and J by 11 bases; unmatched bases: 9. Germline-derived CDR1 and CDR2 are MNHEY and SVGAGI. This CDR3 spans 12 amino acids. The data stem from a study of cytomegalovirus exposure and HLA in healthy donors. PCR employed 60 Vbeta and 13 Jbeta primers. Sequencing used immunoSEQ multiplex PCR; TCRdb keeps in-frame clones, though not all of them. The sample has roughly 190,000 clones; 85% to 90% are singletons. Sequencing input: PBMCs. The rearrangement uses TRBV6-5 and TRBJ1-1, with TRBD1 matching 7 bases. The receptor was derived from a woman under 30 in good health and CMV-seronegative. CDR3 residues: CASRGDSPRAFF. The CDR3 DNA reads as TGTGCCAGCAGAGGGGACAGCCCCCGCGCTTTCTTT.